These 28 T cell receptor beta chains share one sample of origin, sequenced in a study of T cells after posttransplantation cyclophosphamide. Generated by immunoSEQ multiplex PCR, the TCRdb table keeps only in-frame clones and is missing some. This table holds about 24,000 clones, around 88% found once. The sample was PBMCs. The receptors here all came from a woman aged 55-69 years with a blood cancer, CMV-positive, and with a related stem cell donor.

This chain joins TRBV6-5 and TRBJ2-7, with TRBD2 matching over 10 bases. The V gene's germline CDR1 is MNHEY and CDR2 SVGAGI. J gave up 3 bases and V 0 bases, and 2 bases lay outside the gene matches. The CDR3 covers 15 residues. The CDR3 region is CASSYSWTSGYEQYF. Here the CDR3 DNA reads TGTGCCAGCAGTTACTCGTGGACTAGCGGCTACGAGCAGTACTTC.

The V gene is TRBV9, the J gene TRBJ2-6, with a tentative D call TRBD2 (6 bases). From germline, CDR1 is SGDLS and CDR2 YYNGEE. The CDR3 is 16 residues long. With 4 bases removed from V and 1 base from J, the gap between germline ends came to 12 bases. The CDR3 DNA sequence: TGTGCCAGCAGCCATTATGGACTATCTGGGGCCAACGTCCTGACTTTC. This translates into CASSHYGLSGANVLTF.

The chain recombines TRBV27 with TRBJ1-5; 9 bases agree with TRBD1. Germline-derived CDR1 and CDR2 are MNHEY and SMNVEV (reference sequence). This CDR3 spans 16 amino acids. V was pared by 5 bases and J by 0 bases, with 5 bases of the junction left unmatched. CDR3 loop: CASSPTGGYSNQPQHF. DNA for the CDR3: TGTGCCAGCAGTCCTACAGGGGGCTATAGCAATCAGCCCCAGCATTTT.

Here the CDR3 reads CASTPGGYGYTF. The CDR3 nucleotides are TGTGCCAGCACCCCAGGTGGCTATGGCTACACCTTC. V usage is TRBV28 and J usage is TRBJ1-2; D is undetermined. The CDR3 has 12 amino acids. V was cut by 7 bases and J by 4 bases, with 10 bases left in between. CDR1 is MDHEN, CDR2 SYDVKM, per germline.

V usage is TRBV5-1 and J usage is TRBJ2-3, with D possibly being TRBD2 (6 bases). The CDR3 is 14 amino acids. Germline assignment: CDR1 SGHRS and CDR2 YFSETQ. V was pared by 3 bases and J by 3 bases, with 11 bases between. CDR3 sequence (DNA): TGCGCCAGCAGCTCGGGACTGGCAACAGATACGCAGTATTTT. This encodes CASSSGLATDTQYF.

CDR3 nucleotide sequence: TGTGCCAGCAGCTTCGGGACAGGGACTCGCGACGAGCAGTACTTC. It encodes CASSFGTGTRDEQYF. The chain has TRBV7-9 and TRBJ2-7; 9 positions agree with TRBD1. V dropped 3 bases and J dropped 5; count of bases not matched to a gene: 8. Germline V gene sequence: CDR1 SEHNR, CDR2 FQNEAQ (reference sequence). The CDR3 loop spans 15 amino acids.

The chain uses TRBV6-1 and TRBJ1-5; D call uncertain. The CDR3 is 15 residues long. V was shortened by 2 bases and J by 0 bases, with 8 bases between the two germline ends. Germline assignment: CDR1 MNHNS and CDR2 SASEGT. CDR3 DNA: TGTGCCAGCAGTGAACCCAGATATAGCAATCAGCCCCAGCATTTT. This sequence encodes CASSEPRYSNQPQHF.

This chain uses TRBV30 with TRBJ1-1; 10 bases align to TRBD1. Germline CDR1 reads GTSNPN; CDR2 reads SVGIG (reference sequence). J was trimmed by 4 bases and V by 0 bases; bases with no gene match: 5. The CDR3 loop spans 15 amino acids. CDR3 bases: TGTGCCTGGAGTGTAGGGACAGGGGCGGTCACTGAAGCTTTCTTT. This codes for CAWSVGTGAVTEAFF.

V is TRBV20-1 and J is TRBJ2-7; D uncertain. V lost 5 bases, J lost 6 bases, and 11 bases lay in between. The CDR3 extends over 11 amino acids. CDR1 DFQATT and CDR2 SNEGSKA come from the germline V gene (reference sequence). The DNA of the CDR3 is TGCAGTGCTCCCGGGTTCGGCGAGCAGTACTTC. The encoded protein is CSAPGFGEQYF.

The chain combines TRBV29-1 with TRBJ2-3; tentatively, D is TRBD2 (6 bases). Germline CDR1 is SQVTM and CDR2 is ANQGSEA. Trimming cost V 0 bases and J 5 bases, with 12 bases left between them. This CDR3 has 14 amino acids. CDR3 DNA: TGCAGCGTTGAAGACGGGAGCTTCCAAGATACGCAGTATTTT. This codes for CSVEDGSFQDTQYF.

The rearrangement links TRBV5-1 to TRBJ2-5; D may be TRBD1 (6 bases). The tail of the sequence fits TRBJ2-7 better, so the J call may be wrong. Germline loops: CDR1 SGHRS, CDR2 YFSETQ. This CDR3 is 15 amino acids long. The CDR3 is CASSSFRRGRYEQYF. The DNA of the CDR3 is TGCGCCAGCAGCTCCTTTCGCAGGGGCCGTTACGAGCAGTACTTC.

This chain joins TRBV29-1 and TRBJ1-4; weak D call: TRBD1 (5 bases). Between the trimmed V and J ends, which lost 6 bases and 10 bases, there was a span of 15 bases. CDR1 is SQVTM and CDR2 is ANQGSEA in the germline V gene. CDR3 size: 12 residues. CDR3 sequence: CSVGSQDGKLFF. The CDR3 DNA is TGCAGCGTAGGTTCACAGGACGGAAAACTGTTTTTT.

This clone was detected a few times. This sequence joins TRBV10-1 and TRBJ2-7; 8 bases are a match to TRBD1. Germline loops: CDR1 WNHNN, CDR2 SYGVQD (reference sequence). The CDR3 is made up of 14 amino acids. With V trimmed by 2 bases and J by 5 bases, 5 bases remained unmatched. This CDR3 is CASSEGRGQNEQYF. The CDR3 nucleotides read TGCGCCAGCAGTGAGGGCAGGGGGCAGAACGAGCAGTACTTC.

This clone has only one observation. The CDR3 sequence is CASSFNSNQPQHF. The CDR3 DNA reads as TGTGCCAGCAGCTTCAATAGCAATCAGCCCCAGCATTTT. The chain combines TRBV5-6 with TRBJ1-5; D is unresolved. CDR1 and CDR2 from the germline V gene are SGHDT and YYEEEE. The CDR3 consists of 13 residues. V dropped 2 bases and J dropped 0 bases, with 3 bases sitting between them.

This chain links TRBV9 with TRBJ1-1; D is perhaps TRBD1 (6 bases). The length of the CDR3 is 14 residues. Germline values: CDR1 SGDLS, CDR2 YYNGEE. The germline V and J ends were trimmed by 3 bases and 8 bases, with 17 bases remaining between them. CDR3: CASSGGHGNEEAFF. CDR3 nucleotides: TGTGCCAGCAGCGGGGGACACGGAAACGAGGAAGCTTTCTTT.

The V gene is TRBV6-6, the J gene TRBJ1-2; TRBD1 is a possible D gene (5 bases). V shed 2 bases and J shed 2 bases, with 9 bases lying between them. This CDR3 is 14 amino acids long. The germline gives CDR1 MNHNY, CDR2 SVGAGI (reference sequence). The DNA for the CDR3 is TGTGCCAGCAGTTACGGAGGGGCGAACTATGGCTACACCTTC. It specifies CASSYGGANYGYTF.

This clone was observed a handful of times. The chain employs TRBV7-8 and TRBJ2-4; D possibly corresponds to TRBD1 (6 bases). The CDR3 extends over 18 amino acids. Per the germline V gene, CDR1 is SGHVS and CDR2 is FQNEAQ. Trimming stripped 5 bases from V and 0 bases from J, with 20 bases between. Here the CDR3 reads CASSPKRAGVVAKNIQYF. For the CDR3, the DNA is TGTGCCAGCAGCCCTAAACGCGCAGGGGTTGTAGCCAAAAACATTCAGTACTTC.

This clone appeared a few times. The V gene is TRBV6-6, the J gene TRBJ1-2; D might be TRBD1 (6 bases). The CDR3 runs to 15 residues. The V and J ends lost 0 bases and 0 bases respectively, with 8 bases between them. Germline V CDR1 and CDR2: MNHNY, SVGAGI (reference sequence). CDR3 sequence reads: CASSYSRGANYGYTF. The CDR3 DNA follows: TGTGCCAGCAGTTACTCCAGGGGAGCTAACTATGGCTACACCTTC.

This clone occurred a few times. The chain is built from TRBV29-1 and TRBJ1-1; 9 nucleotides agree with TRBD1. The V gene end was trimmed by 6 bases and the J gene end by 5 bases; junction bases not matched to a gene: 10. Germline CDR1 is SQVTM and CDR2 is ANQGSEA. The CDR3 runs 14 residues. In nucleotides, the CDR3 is TGCAGCGTACGCCGGACAGGGGTTAATACTGAAGCTTTCTTT. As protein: CSVRRTGVNTEAFF.

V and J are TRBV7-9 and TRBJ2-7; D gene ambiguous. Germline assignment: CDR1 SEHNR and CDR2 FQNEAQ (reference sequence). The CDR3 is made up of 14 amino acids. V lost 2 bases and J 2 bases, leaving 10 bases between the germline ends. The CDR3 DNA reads TGTGCCAGCAGCTTAACGGGTCCGCCCTACGAGCAGTACTTC. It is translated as CASSLTGPPYEQYF. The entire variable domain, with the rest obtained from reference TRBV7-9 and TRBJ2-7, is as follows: DTGVSQNPRHKITKRGQNVTFRCDPISEHNRLYWYRQTLGQGPEFLTYFQNEAQLEKSRLLSDRFSAERPKGSFSTLEIQRTEQGDSAMYLCASSLTGPPYEQYFGPGTRLTVT.

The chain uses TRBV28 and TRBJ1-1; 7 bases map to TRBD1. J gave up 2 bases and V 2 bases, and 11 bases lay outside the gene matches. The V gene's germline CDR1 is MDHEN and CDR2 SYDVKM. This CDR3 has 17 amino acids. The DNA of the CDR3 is TGTGCCAGCAGTTTACCCCGACAGGGACGAGGTAACACTGAAGCTTTCTTT. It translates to CASSLPRQGRGNTEAFF.

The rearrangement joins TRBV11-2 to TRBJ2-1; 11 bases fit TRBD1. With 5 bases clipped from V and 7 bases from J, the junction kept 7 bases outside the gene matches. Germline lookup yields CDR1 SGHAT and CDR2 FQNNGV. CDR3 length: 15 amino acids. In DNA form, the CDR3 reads TGTGCCAGCAGCAAAGGGACAGGGGGTATGAATGAGCAGTTCTTC. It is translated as CASSKGTGGMNEQFF. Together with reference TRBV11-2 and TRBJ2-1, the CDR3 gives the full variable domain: EAGVAQSPRYKIIEKRQSVAFWCNPISGHATLYWYQQILGQGPKLLIQFQNNGVVDDSQLPKDRFSAERLKGVDSTLKIQPAKLEDSAVYLCASSKGTGGMNEQFFGPGTRLTVL.

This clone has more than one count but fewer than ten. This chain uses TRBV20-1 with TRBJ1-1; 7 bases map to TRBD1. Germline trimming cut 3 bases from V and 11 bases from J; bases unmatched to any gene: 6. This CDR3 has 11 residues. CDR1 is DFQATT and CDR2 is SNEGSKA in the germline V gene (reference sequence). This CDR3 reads CSASEVRGAFF. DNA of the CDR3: TGCAGTGCTAGTGAGGTCAGGGGGGCTTTCTTT.

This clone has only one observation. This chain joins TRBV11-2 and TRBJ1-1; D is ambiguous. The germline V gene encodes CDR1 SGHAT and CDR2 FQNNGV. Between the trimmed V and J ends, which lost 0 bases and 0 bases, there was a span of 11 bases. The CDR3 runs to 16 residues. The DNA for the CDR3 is TGTGCCAGCAGCTTAGACATAGTCTCCATGAACACTGAAGCTTTCTTT. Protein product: CASSLDIVSMNTEAFF. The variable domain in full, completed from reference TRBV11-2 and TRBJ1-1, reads EAGVAQSPRYKIIEKRQSVAFWCNPISGHATLYWYQQILGQGPKLLIQFQNNGVVDDSQLPKDRFSAERLKGVDSTLKIQPAKLEDSAVYLCASSLDIVSMNTEAFFGQGTRLTVV.

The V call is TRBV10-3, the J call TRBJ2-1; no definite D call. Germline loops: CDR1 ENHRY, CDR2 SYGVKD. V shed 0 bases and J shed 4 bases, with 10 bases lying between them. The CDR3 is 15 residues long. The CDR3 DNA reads TGTGCCATCAGTGAGTCGACGACTCCTTACAATGAGCAGTTCTTC. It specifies CAISESTTPYNEQFF.

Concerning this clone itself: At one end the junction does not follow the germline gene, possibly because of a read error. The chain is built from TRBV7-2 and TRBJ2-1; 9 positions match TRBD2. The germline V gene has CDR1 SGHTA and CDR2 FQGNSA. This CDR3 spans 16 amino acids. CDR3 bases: TGTGCCAGCAGCTTAACGACTAGCGGTTCCTTCAATGAGCAGTTCTTC. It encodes CASSLTTSGSFNEQFF.

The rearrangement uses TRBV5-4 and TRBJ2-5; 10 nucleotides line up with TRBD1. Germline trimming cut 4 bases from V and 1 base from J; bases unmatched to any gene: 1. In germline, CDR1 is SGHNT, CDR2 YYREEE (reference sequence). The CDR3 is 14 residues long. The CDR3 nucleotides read TGTGCCAGCAGCCGGACAGGGGGCCAAGAGACCCAGTACTTC. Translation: CASSRTGGQETQYF.

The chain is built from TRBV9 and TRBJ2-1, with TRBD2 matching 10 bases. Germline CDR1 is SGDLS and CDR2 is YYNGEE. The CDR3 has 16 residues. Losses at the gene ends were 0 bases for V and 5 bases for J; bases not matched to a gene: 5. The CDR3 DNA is TGTGCCAGCAGCGTAGCCGGACTAGCGGCCCACAATGAGCAGTTCTTC. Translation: CASSVAGLAAHNEQFF.